The entry that follows covers one TCR beta chain sequence. Antigen specificity is unknown. This sample was included in a study of Ad26.COV2.S vaccination and SARS-CoV-2 variants. Findings and limits, study-wide: It was found that vaccine and placebo recipients had similar non-spike TCR breadth.

TCRdb keeps only in-frame clones here, not all; method: immunoSEQ multiplex PCR. This sample yields about 500,000 clones, of which 70% to 90% are seen a single time; 1.5% to 2% belongs to the top ten. As for treatment: over 15 received Ad26.COV2.S at low or high dose, single or two shots; about 5 received placebo; per-sample allocation not given. Samples were taken on day 63 after the first vaccine or placebo injection. A Boston donor was an adult aged 18-55 years. V lost 0 bases, J lost 9 bases, and 2 bases stayed unmatched. CDR1 MRHNA and CDR2 SNTAGT come from the germline V gene. This CDR3 has 14 amino acids.

This TCR came from a person aged 18-65 years who received the Ad26.COV2.S COVID-19 vaccine or a placebo. The gene calls are TRBV6-4 and TRBJ1-6; 7 bases fit TRBD1. Source: peripheral blood, taken in a trial of Ad26.COV2.S vaccine versus placebo. DNA of the CDR3: TGTGCCAGCAGTGACTCACCAGGGGGTTCACCCCTCCACTTT. Its protein product is CASSDSPGGSPLHF.